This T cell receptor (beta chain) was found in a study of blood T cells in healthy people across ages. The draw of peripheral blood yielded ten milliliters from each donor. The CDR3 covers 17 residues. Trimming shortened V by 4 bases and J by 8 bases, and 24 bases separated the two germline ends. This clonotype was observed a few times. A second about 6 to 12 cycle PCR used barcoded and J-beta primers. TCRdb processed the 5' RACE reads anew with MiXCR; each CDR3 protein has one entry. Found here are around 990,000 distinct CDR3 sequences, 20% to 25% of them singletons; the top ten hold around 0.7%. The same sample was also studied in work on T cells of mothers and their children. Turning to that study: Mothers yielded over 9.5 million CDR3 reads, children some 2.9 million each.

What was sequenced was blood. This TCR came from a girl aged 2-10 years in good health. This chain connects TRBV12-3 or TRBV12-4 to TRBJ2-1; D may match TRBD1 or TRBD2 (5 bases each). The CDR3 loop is CASSYSPGRRDGDEQFF. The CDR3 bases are TGTGCCAGCAGTTATAGTCCGGGACGGAGAGATGGAGATGAGCAGTTCTTC.